The 12 T cell receptor beta chains in this list originate from one sample, sequenced in a study of cytotoxic CD8 clonotypes in ibrutinib-treated CLL (dated by TCRdb to about 2021). Receptor libraries were prepared by the immunoSEQ multiplex PCR assay. Not all clones reach the TCRdb copy of this immuneACCESS table, which keeps in-frame sequences only. Checked studies attribute under half of the gap to unresolved V genes and leave the rest unexplained. The sample records approximately 300,000 clones, roughly 85% of which are singletons. The top ten clonotypes cover 6.7% of the sample. The material sequenced was PBMCs, taken before ibrutinib treatment. The receptors here all came from a human donor with chronic lymphocytic leukemia.

This clone occurred once. The chain employs TRBV7-2 and TRBJ1-2; 8 bases align to TRBD1. With 5 bases clipped from V and 5 bases from J, the junction kept 7 bases outside the gene matches. CDR1 and CDR2 from the germline V gene are SGHTA and FQGNSA. The CDR3 has 14 residues. CDR3 in amino acids: CASSKDRARYGYTF. The CDR3 DNA is TGTGCCAGCAGCAAGGACAGGGCGAGGTATGGCTACACCTTC.

The genes are TRBV7-9 and TRBJ1-1; maybe TRBD1 (5 bases). V was trimmed by 3 bases and J by 1 base, leaving 9 bases between them. This CDR3 spans 14 amino acids. CDR1 is SEHNR and CDR2 is FQNEAQ in the germline V gene (reference sequence). The CDR3 DNA sequence: TGTGCCAGCAGCTTTTATACAGGGAACACTGAAGCTTTCTTT. This sequence encodes CASSFYTGNTEAFF. Using reference TRBV7-9 and TRBJ1-1 for the parts outside the CDR3, the full variable domain is DTGVSQNPRHKITKRGQNVTFRCDPISEHNRLYWYRQTLGQGPEFLTYFQNEAQLEKSRLLSDRFSAERPKGSFSTLEIQRTEQGDSAMYLCASSFYTGNTEAFFGQGTRLTVV.

The chain uses TRBV2 and TRBJ1-5, with D perhaps TRBD1 (5 bases). In germline, CDR1 is SNHLY, CDR2 FYNNEI. The CDR3 is made up of 13 amino acids. V gave up 6 bases and J gave up 0 bases, with 6 bases separating them. The CDR3 nucleotides are TGTGCCAGCAGGGGGCCTAGCAATCAGCCCCAGCATTTT. Encoded protein: CASRGPSNQPQHF.

This chain connects TRBV6-6 to TRBJ2-1; 11 nucleotides align to TRBD2. The CDR3 has 16 amino acids. CDR1 is MNHNY and CDR2 is SVGAGI in the germline V gene (reference sequence). The V and J ends lost 5 bases and 5 bases, in that order; junction bases with no gene match: 8. The CDR3 here is CASSPYSGRADNEQFF. The CDR3 region has the DNA TGTGCCAGCAGTCCCTATAGCGGGAGGGCCGACAATGAGCAGTTCTTC.

The chain carries TRBV7-9 and TRBJ2-3, with 14 bases fitting TRBD2. The CDR3 runs to 16 residues. The V segment lost 5 bases and the J segment 8 bases; nucleotides outside the gene matches: 9. CDR1 and CDR2 from the germline V gene are SEHNR and FQNEAQ (reference sequence). In DNA form, the CDR3 reads TGTGCCAGCAGCCCGAGGACTAGCGGGAGGTTAGGTACGCAGTATTTT. Its translation is CASSPRTSGRLGTQYF.

The genes are TRBV30 and TRBJ2-7, with 9 bases aligning to TRBD1. In germline, CDR1 is GTSNPN, CDR2 SVGIG (reference sequence). V was clipped by 3 bases and J by 5 bases; unmatched bases: 8. The CDR3 has 14 amino acids. The chain's CDR3 is CAWRADRGWDEQYF. CDR3 in DNA: TGTGCCTGGAGGGCGGACAGGGGTTGGGACGAGCAGTACTTC.

This rearrangement joins TRBV7-8 to TRBJ2-4; 7 nucleotides match TRBD2. The CDR3 runs to 16 residues. Germline values: CDR1 SGHVS, CDR2 FQNEAQ. V dropped 2 bases and J dropped 7; count of bases not matched to a gene: 11. The CDR3 region is CASSLNLNLGGNIQYF. In DNA form, the CDR3 reads TGTGCCAGCAGCTTAAACCTAAACCTGGGAGGGAACATTCAGTACTTC.

This rearrangement joins TRBV6-1 to TRBJ2-1; 9 nucleotides align to TRBD1. Looked up from germline, CDR1 is MNHNS and CDR2 is SASEGT. CDR3 length equals 14 residues. The V gene end was trimmed by 8 bases and the J gene end by 2 bases; junction bases not matched to a gene: 4. The CDR3 loop reads CASARTGAYNEQFF. For the CDR3, the DNA is TGTGCCAGCGCTCGGACAGGGGCCTACAATGAGCAGTTCTTC.

This clone was seen more than once but under ten times. This chain joins TRBV18 and TRBJ2-2; unclear D gene. CDR3 length: 15 residues. Germline V CDR1 and CDR2: KGHSH, LQKENI. Between the trimmed V and J ends, which lost 8 bases and 1 base, there was a span of 14 bases. Here the CDR3 reads CASLQASQNTGELFF. Written as DNA, the CDR3 is TGTGCCAGCCTACAAGCATCGCAGAACACCGGGGAGCTGTTTTTT.

The chain is built from TRBV6-1 and TRBJ2-6, with D unresolved. Per germline, CDR1 MNHNS and CDR2 SASEGT. V was cut by 6 bases and J by 0 bases, with 3 bases left in between. CDR3 size: 13 residues. The CDR3 reads CASSSSGANVLTF. The DNA for the CDR3 is TGTGCCAGCAGCAGCTCTGGGGCCAACGTCCTGACTTTC.

This clone came up a few times. This chain links TRBV9 with TRBJ2-1, with 8 bases lining up with TRBD2. This CDR3 comprises 15 residues. The germline V gene encodes CDR1 SGDLS and CDR2 YYNGEE. V lost 4 bases and J lost 0; bases outside the gene matches: 3. Here the CDR3 DNA reads TGTGCCAGCAGCAGCAGCGGGAGCTCCTACAATGAGCAGTTCTTC. The encoded protein is CASSSSGSSYNEQFF.

This clone was picked up a small number of times. This chain connects TRBV18 to TRBJ2-7; 12 bases fit TRBD2. The CDR3 covers 17 residues. Trimming removed 5 bases from V and 1 base from J; junction bases left unmatched: 9. Germline loops: CDR1 KGHSH, CDR2 LQKENI. CDR3 sequence: CASSSLTSGSGSYEQYF. DNA of the CDR3: TGTGCCAGCTCATCCTTGACTAGCGGGAGCGGGTCCTACGAGCAGTACTTC.